The clone carrying this T cell receptor beta chain was recorded a few times. The target antigen is unknown. This specimen belongs to a study of OX40 agonist ivuxolimab in advanced cancers. Study information: Patients took ivuxolimab, an agonistic anti-OX40 (CD134) antibody. Patients received intravenous ivuxolimab every 2 weeks at 0.01 to 10 mg/kg.

V was shortened by 8 bases and J by 2 bases, with 7 bases between the two germline ends. Germline CDR1 SGHTA, CDR2 FQGNSA. The CDR3 runs 12 residues. Study results and caveats: CD8+ T cells (on average) carried more expanded clones than CD4+ T cells. Antigen specificity remained undetermined for the expanded peripheral T cells.

Clones were read by immunoSEQ multiplex PCR, and TCRdb kept only the in-frame ones, dropping some. The data contain about 52,000 clones, 85% to 95% of them singletons. This sequence joins TRBV7-2 and TRBJ1-5; D is unclear. The source material was CD4+ or CD8+ T cells sorted from blood, sampled in a trial of the OX40 agonist ivuxolimab. This receptor was obtained from an adult with an advanced solid tumor such as melanoma, head and neck, liver or kidney cancer. CDR3 DNA: TGTGCCAGCCGCCTAGGCAATCAGCCCCAGCATTTT. Encoded protein: CASRLGNQPQHF.